The TCR beta chain under discussion was sequenced for a study of control samples from healthy donors and cancer patients. Germline values: CDR1 SGDLS, CDR2 YYNGEE. This CDR3 spans 14 amino acids. Trimming took off 0 bases at V and 2 bases at J, with 9 bases between the two ends. The repertoire was sequenced with immunoSEQ multiplex PCR; TCRdb's copy has only in-frame clones and lacks some. The top ten hold 7.1% of the sample, which has approximately 140,000 clones, more than 80% seen once. The chain recombines TRBV9 with TRBJ2-7; D gene uncertain. Input material: blood. This receptor was identified in a man aged 18 to 29 in good health. This chain's CDR3 is CASSVEGRAYEQYF. CDR3 sequence (DNA): TGTGCCAGCAGCGTAGAGGGCCGCGCCTACGAGCAGTACTTC.